This passage covers 31 T cell receptor beta chains from one sample sequenced in a study of pediatric ulcerative colitis. The protocol was immunoSEQ multiplex PCR, while the TCRdb copy is restricted to in-frame clones and leaves out a portion. In the table there are some 14,000 clones, about nine tenths of which are singletons. The sample consisted of blood. The receptor source for this set is a boy aged 5-17 years with moderate ulcerative colitis.

The chain employs TRBV18 and TRBJ2-5, with 7 bases aligning to TRBD1. Trimming cost V 3 bases and J 1 base; bases outside gene matches: 8. The CDR3 totals 16 residues. In germline, CDR1 is KGHSH, CDR2 LQKENI. Written as DNA, the CDR3 is TGTGCCAGCTCACCGCCTAAAGGGACAGCCCAAGAGACCCAGTACTTC. Translated: CASSPPKGTAQETQYF. Complete variable domain (other parts from reference TRBV18 and TRBJ2-5): NAGVMQNPRHLVRRRGQEARLRCSPMKGHSHVYWYRQLPEEGLKFMVYLQKENIIDESGMPKERFSAEFPKEGPSILRIQQVVRGDSAAYFCASSPPKGTAQETQYFGPGTRLLVL.

The rearrangement uses TRBV29-1 and TRBJ2-1; TRBD1 or TRBD2 may be the D gene (6 bases each). The CDR3 runs to 14 residues. Trimming removed 4 bases from V and 4 bases from J, with 14 bases in between. Germline-derived CDR1 and CDR2 are SQVTM and ANQGSEA. The CDR3 reads CSVVWTTGYNEQFF. The DNA for the CDR3 is TGCAGCGTTGTTTGGACTACAGGGTACAATGAGCAGTTCTTC.

The chain is built from TRBV28 and TRBJ1-2, with a weak D call TRBD1 (5 bases). Trimming took 2 bases from V and 8 from J, leaving 24 bases between them. CDR3 length: 17 amino acids. Per germline, CDR1 MDHEN and CDR2 SYDVKM. The CDR3 DNA is TGTGCCAGCAGTTTAAGGGCCGCCCTAGGGGATCCGATCGGCTACACCTTC. Translation gives CASSLRAALGDPIGYTF.

The chain employs TRBV4-3 and TRBJ1-2, with TRBD1 as a possible D gene (6 bases). The CDR3 sequence is 13 residues long. Trimming took 1 base from V and 6 from J, leaving 9 bases between them. CDR1 and CDR2 (germline): LGHNA, YSLEER. The CDR3 DNA reads TGCGCCAGCAGCCAAGTACAGGGCCATGGCTACACCTTC. Translating it yields CASSQVQGHGYTF.

V is TRBV27 and J is TRBJ2-1; 13 bases agree with TRBD2. The CDR3 spans 21 residues. V dropped 5 bases and J dropped 3; count of bases not matched to a gene: 19. CDR1 is MNHEY, CDR2 SMNVEV, per germline (reference sequence). The DNA of the CDR3 is TGTGCCAGCAGTGCTATAGCCCCGGGACTAGCGGGATTGTCAGGCTACAATGAGCAGTTCTTC. Its translation is CASSAIAPGLAGLSGYNEQFF.

The V gene is TRBV6-6, the J gene TRBJ2-7, with 10 positions matching TRBD1. Germline V gene sequence: CDR1 MNHNY, CDR2 SVGAGI (reference sequence). Trimming cost V 5 bases and J 7 bases; bases outside gene matches: 8. This CDR3 has 14 residues. DNA of the CDR3: TGTGCCAGCAGTGATCGACAGGGGGCTAGGGAGCAGTACTTC. Its translation is CASSDRQGAREQYF.

The CDR3 here is CASSAAGQGRETQYF. CDR3 in DNA: TGTGCCAGCAGCGCAGCTGGGCAGGGCCGAGAGACCCAGTACTTC. V usage is TRBV9 and J usage is TRBJ2-5; D is possibly TRBD1 (5 bases). V was cut by 3 bases and J by 4 bases, with 16 bases left in between. The CDR3 consists of 15 residues. Per germline, CDR1 SGDLS and CDR2 YYNGEE. The entire variable domain, with the rest obtained from reference TRBV9 and TRBJ2-5, is as follows: DSGVTQTPKHLITATGQRVTLRCSPRSGDLSVYWYQQSLDQGLQFLIQYYNGEERAKGNILERFSAQQFPDLHSELNLSSLELGDSALYFCASSAAGQGRETQYFGPGTRLLVL.

The table lists this clone with a few counts. The V gene is TRBV15, the J gene TRBJ1-4; TRBD1 might be the D (6 bases). Germline V gene lookup returns CDR1 LNHNV and CDR2 YYDKDF (reference sequence). Between the trimmed V and J ends, which lost 3 bases and 7 bases, there was a span of 18 bases. The length of the CDR3 is 16 residues. This CDR3 is CATSSLTGDFSEKLFF. The CDR3 DNA is TGTGCCACCAGCAGTCTGACAGGAGACTTCTCTGAAAAACTGTTTTTT.

The chain couples TRBV7-9 to TRBJ2-1; 13 bases match TRBD2. The CDR3 runs to 16 residues. V lost 5 bases, J lost 8 bases, and 9 bases stayed unmatched. The germline V gene encodes CDR1 SEHNR and CDR2 FQNEAQ (reference sequence). The CDR3 spells CASSRLAGGELDEQFF. CDR3 DNA: TGTGCCAGCAGCAGACTAGCGGGGGGTGAATTGGATGAGCAGTTCTTC.

This clone has a handful of counts. The chain uses TRBV14 and TRBJ2-5, with D tentatively TRBD1 (8 bases). The V and J ends lost 3 bases and 4 bases respectively, with 12 bases between them. The CDR3 length is 14 residues. CDR1 is SGHDN, CDR2 FVKESK, per germline. For the CDR3, the DNA is TGTGCCAGCAGCCAGGACAGGGAGGGAGAGACCCAGTACTTC. It yields the protein CASSQDREGETQYF.

The table lists this clone with a few counts. The chain has TRBV7-2 and TRBJ1-6; TRBD1 matches 7 bases. V was clipped by 5 bases and J by 7 bases; unmatched bases: 20. Germline V gives CDR1 SGHTA, CDR2 FQGNSA. The CDR3 runs 19 residues. CDR3 sequence: CASSRRDGRGRSQNSPLHF. CDR3 bases: TGTGCCAGCAGCCGACGGGACGGTAGGGGGCGTTCGCAAAATTCACCCCTCCACTTT.

This rearrangement joins TRBV7-2 to TRBJ2-2; D remains unclear. Trimming stripped 5 bases from V and 0 bases from J, with 7 bases between. The CDR3 is made up of 14 amino acids. Germline-derived CDR1 and CDR2 are SGHTA and FQGNSA. The CDR3 nucleotides are TGTGCCAGCAGCCCTCTGGCGAACACCGGGGAGCTGTTTTTT. Translation: CASSPLANTGELFF.

The chain couples TRBV9 to TRBJ1-5, with no clear D. Trimming removed 0 bases from V and 1 base from J, with 2 bases in between. Germline CDR1 and CDR2: SGDLS and YYNGEE. The CDR3 runs to 13 residues. The CDR3 nucleotides are TGTGCCAGCAGCGTAGCCAGCAATCAGCCCCAGCATTTT. It specifies CASSVASNQPQHF.

CDR3 sequence: CASSQAGTRQFF. CDR3 bases: TGCGCCAGCAGCCAGGCCGGGACTAGACAGTTCTTC. V and J are TRBV4-1 and TRBJ2-1; 8 positions agree with TRBD2. V shed 3 bases and J 13 bases; nucleotides not matched to a gene: 5. The CDR3 covers 12 residues. Germline V lookup: CDR1 MGHRA, CDR2 YSYEKL.

This clone was seen only once. The chain combines TRBV4-3 with TRBJ2-3; TRBD1 matches at 7 bases. The germline CDR1 and CDR2 sequences are LGHNA and YSLEER. CDR3 size: 17 residues. J lost 6 bases, V lost 3 bases, and 15 bases had no gene match. CDR3 protein: CASSQIGTEWVADTQYF. The CDR3 DNA reads as TGCGCCAGCAGCCAGATAGGGACAGAGTGGGTTGCGGATACGCAGTATTTT.

This chain links TRBV28 with TRBJ1-3; D uncertain. The CDR3 is made up of 13 amino acids. The V end lost 3 bases, the J end lost 4 bases, and 7 bases lay between the germline ends. Per the germline V gene, CDR1 is MDHEN and CDR2 is SYDVKM. As DNA, the CDR3 is TGTGCCAGCAGTTTGGGTACCGGAAACACCATATATTTT. The encoded protein is CASSLGTGNTIYF.

In DNA form, the CDR3 reads TGCGCCAGCAGCCAAGAAGGCCTCACAGATACGCAGTATTTT. It yields the protein CASSQEGLTDTQYF. This sequence joins TRBV4-3 and TRBJ2-3; the D is unclear. Deletions cut 0 bases from V and 2 bases from J, with 6 bases between. CDR1 is LGHNA, CDR2 YSLEER, per germline. This CDR3 region has 14 residues.

The chain uses TRBV28 and TRBJ2-2; D remains unclear. CDR3 length: 16 amino acids. Trimming left V 1 base short and J 2 bases short, with 11 bases between. Germline CDR1 is MDHEN and CDR2 is SYDVKM. CDR3 DNA: TGTGCCAGCAGTTTATTAGGGCAGGATAACACCGGGGAGCTGTTTTTT. It is translated as CASSLLGQDNTGELFF.

The V and J genes are TRBV2 and TRBJ1-4, with TRBD1 matching over 7 bases. Per germline, CDR1 SNHLY and CDR2 FYNNEI. V was pared by 6 bases and J by 4 bases, with 5 bases of the junction left unmatched. The CDR3 has 14 amino acids. CDR3 in DNA: TGTGCCAGCAGCAGGGGGAGGATTAATGAAAAACTGTTTTTT. It encodes CASSRGRINEKLFF. The complete variable domain, with remaining parts taken from reference TRBV2 and TRBJ1-4, reads EPEVTQTPSHQVTQMGQEVILRCVPISNHLYFYWYRQILGQKVEFLVSFYNNEISEKSEIFDDQFSVERPDGSNFTLKIRSTKLEDSAMYFCASSRGRINEKLFFGSGTQLSVL.

This sequence joins TRBV6-1 and TRBJ1-2; no reliable D call. This CDR3 contains 14 residues. Germline CDR1 reads MNHNS; CDR2 reads SASEGT. V lost 0 bases and J lost 4, with 9 bases in between. The CDR3 spells CASSEAPLVYGYTF. As DNA, the CDR3 is TGTGCCAGCAGTGAAGCGCCCCTGGTCTATGGCTACACCTTC.

V is TRBV30 and J is TRBJ1-2; no reliable D call. V was cut by 1 base and J by 4 bases, with 4 bases left in between. From germline, CDR1 is GTSNPN and CDR2 SVGIG (reference sequence). This CDR3 region has 11 residues. This chain's CDR3 is CAWSGGYGYTF. The CDR3, as DNA: TGTGCCTGGAGTGGGGGCTATGGCTACACCTTC.

The rearrangement links TRBV14 to TRBJ1-5; 8 positions agree with TRBD1. V was clipped by 1 base and J by 6 bases; unmatched bases: 5. The germline V gene has CDR1 SGHDN and CDR2 FVKESK. This CDR3 comprises 15 residues. The CDR3 reads CASSQGTGFGQPQHF. The CDR3 region has the DNA TGTGCCAGCAGCCAAGGGACAGGGTTCGGTCAGCCCCAGCATTTT.

CDR3 sequence reads: CASSNTARGLADQQFF. The DNA for the CDR3 is TGTGCCAGCAGCAATACAGCGCGTGGACTAGCAGATCAGCAGTTCTTC. The V gene is TRBV21-1, the J gene TRBJ2-1; the table's TRBD2 call for D was not verified on the DNA. TRBV21-1 is termed a pseudogene. The CDR3 totals 16 residues.

The V call is TRBV13, the J call TRBJ1-2; D possibly corresponds to TRBD1 (6 bases). Trimming removed 5 bases from V and 2 bases from J, with 15 bases in between. Per germline, CDR1 PRHDT and CDR2 FYEKMQ (reference sequence). This CDR3 is built from 15 residues. CDR3 protein: CASSPDRGENYGYTF. CDR3 nucleotides: TGTGCCAGCAGCCCCGATAGGGGGGAAAACTATGGCTACACCTTC.

The genes are TRBV19 and TRBJ2-7; D remains unclear. The CDR3 is 13 residues long. Germline CDR1 LNHDA, CDR2 SQIVND (reference sequence). V lost 2 bases to trimming and J lost 0 bases, with 5 bases between them. Written as DNA, the CDR3 is TGTGCCAGTAGTATACAGATCTCCTACGAGCAGTACTTC. This sequence encodes CASSIQISYEQYF.

The chain combines TRBV9 with TRBJ1-6, with D hard to call. This CDR3 is 13 amino acids long. Germline values: CDR1 SGDLS, CDR2 YYNGEE. Trimming left V 1 base short and J 5 bases short, with 4 bases between. Written as DNA, the CDR3 is TGTGCCAGCAGCGTATTCGATAATTCACCCCTCCACTTT. It is translated as CASSVFDNSPLHF.

CDR3 nucleotide sequence: TGTGCCAGCTATGCGGTCCTGGAAATCCTATCCGGAAACACCATATATTTT. It translates to CASYAVLEILSGNTIYF. The V call is TRBV2, the J call TRBJ1-3, with no clear D. The germline gives CDR1 SNHLY, CDR2 FYNNEI. CDR3 length equals 17 residues. Trimming stripped 8 bases from V and 4 bases from J, with 24 bases between. The complete variable domain, with remaining parts taken from reference TRBV2 and TRBJ1-3, reads EPEVTQTPSHQVTQMGQEVILRCVPISNHLYFYWYRQILGQKVEFLVSFYNNEISEKSEIFDDQFSVERPDGSNFTLKIRSTKLEDSAMYFCASYAVLEILSGNTIYFGEGSWLTVV.

The chain recombines TRBV5-1 with TRBJ1-1; D not certain. V was cut by 1 base and J by 2 bases, with 15 bases left in between. The CDR3 runs to 16 residues. Germline lookup yields CDR1 SGHRS and CDR2 YFSETQ. The DNA of the CDR3 is TGCGCCAGCAGCTTGACGTCCTGGACGGCCAACACTGAAGCTTTCTTT. This encodes CASSLTSWTANTEAFF.

Here the CDR3 DNA reads TGTGCCACCAGCAGCGGTTCAGTACAGCCCCAGCATTTT. It codes for CATSSGSVQPQHF. This chain joins TRBV15 and TRBJ1-5; D is ambiguous. The CDR3 covers 13 residues. Germline loops: CDR1 LNHNV, CDR2 YYDKDF (reference sequence). Between the trimmed V and J ends, which lost 3 bases and 7 bases, there was a span of 10 bases.

The V and J genes are TRBV7-2 and TRBJ2-7, with a weak D call TRBD1 (6 bases). The CDR3 is 15 residues long. Germline V gene data show CDR1 as SGHTA and CDR2 as FQGNSA. V lost 2 bases, J lost 4 bases, and 15 bases lay in between. CDR3 sequence reads: CASSLRRTASYEQYF. The CDR3 DNA follows: TGTGCCAGCAGCTTAAGGCGGACAGCGAGTTACGAGCAGTACTTC.

The rearrangement links TRBV7-2 to TRBJ2-2; 7 bases are shared with TRBD2. This CDR3 contains 16 residues. The germline V gene encodes CDR1 SGHTA and CDR2 FQGNSA. J lost 1 base, V lost 2 bases, and 4 bases had no gene match. The CDR3 region is CASSLLGTMNTGELFF. DNA of the CDR3: TGTGCCAGCAGCTTACTCGGGACTATGAACACCGGGGAGCTGTTTTTT.